The present T cell receptor beta chain was sequenced within a study of cytomegalovirus exposure and HLA in healthy donors. Looking at the study overall: HLA-typed donors were the source of 80 million to 90 million unique TCRs, which an early data release held.

PCR primers comprised 60 Vbeta and 13 Jbeta primers. TCRdb's copy holds only in-frame clones and misses some; the assay was immunoSEQ multiplex PCR. This sample has 120,000 to 150,000 clones, with about 80% found just once. Trimming cost V 3 bases and J 4 bases, with 7 bases left between them. Germline CDR1 is SGHVS and CDR2 is FQNEAQ. This CDR3 has 13 residues. Sample: PBMCs. The gene calls are TRBV7-8 and TRBJ1-3, with D possibly being TRBD1 (6 bases). The TCR was taken from a woman aged 25 to 39 in good health and CMV-seronegative. The CDR3 here is CASSFDRGNTIYF. The CDR3 nucleotides are TGTGCCAGCAGCTTCGACAGGGGAAACACCATATATTTT.